This record looks at one T cell receptor beta chain sequence and its context. Its antigen is unknown. Per-base qualities were not stored, and no clone one base away is much larger. The V and J ends are trimmed by 5 bases and 4 bases, leaving 12 bases between them. The CDR3 holds 14 amino acids from the cysteine to the phenylalanine. Just the 42-base CDR3 DNA is kept, in frame starting at base 1. According to the germline V gene (reference sequence), CDR1 reads MNHEY and CDR2 reads SMNVEV. The data were taken from a study of T cells after yellow fever vaccination (dated by TCRdb to between 2017 and 2020). Broadly, across the study: The SMART-Seq v4 Ultra Low Input RNA kit was used to prepare libraries from fractions with low cell numbers. To follow T-cell clones before and after primary and booster YFV17D yellow fever vaccination, bulk TCR alpha and beta repertoires were sequenced over time. Two healthy male donors, one aged 18 to 30 and one aged 30 to 40 years, were included in the cohort. Bulk PBMC replicates and cell subsets were isolated from blood drawn at multiple timepoints before and after both primary and secondary immunization. The paper's findings and limits, for the study overall: Most clones expanded after primary vaccination were re-detected after the booster (almost 97% of CD4 and 80% to 90% of CD8), suggesting broad memory maintenance. FACS-sorted repertoires could contain abundant contaminating clonotypes from the bulk population, so computational filtering was required. The study included only a couple of donors, which limits how far the findings can be generalized. Compared with the primary T-cell response, the secondary T-cell response was faster but weaker, reaching its peak on day 5 rather than on day 15. A small share of clonotypes was detected in both CD4 and CD8 compartments, with the overlap likely arising from convergent recombination.

What the treatment or condition label conveys for this sample: live attenuated yellow fever vaccine strain. At each blood-draw timepoint, two biological replicates of bulk PBMCs were obtained. PBMCs were isolated from peripheral blood using a standard Ficoll-Paque protocol. TriZol was used to extract RNA from bulk PBMCs, CD4 and CD8 fractions, and dextramer-positive and dextramer-negative fractions. TCR cDNA was synthesized by 5'RACE template switching, through which a universal primer site and unique molecular identifiers were introduced. Priming for cDNA synthesis came from both the TCR alpha and TCR beta constant segments. Library amplification used two PCR steps, and the second PCR step added sample barcodes and sequencing adapters. Libraries were sequenced on Illumina HiSeq 2500 (2x100 bp) or NovaSeq (2x150 bp). Processing in the source paper ran as follows. MIGEC handled demultiplexing of reads and collapsing into UMI consensus sequences, while MiXCR performed V(D)J alignment. Vaccine-responding clonotypes were defined with edgeR using replicate PBMC samples, requiring FDR below 0.01 and a log2 fold change above 5 up to day 15. Each bulk clonotype was labeled CD4 or CD8 based on which sequenced repertoire, CD4 or CD8, contained the clonotype at higher abundance. The public reads were run again by TCRdb, first through fastp at Q25 and then through MiXCR, and only productive beta chains were kept. Rows are combined by CDR3 protein, so each entry shows the most common genes and DNA. The V and J calls here are based on TCRdb, not the publication. The sample yields approximately 550,000 distinct CDR3 sequences; about 19% were counted once. 14% of the sample comes from the top ten.

The rearranged chain carries TRBV27 and TRBJ2-1; the D gene is possibly TRBD1, with 5 bases matching. The TCR sequence derives from a man in his thirties or forties who received the YFV17D yellow fever vaccine. The material was PBMCs, obtained 15 days after the yellow fever booster vaccination. The CDR3 region reads CASSIPGHYNEQFF. The DNA sequence follows: TGTGCCAGCAGTATCCCCGGACATTACAATGAGCAGTTCTTC.